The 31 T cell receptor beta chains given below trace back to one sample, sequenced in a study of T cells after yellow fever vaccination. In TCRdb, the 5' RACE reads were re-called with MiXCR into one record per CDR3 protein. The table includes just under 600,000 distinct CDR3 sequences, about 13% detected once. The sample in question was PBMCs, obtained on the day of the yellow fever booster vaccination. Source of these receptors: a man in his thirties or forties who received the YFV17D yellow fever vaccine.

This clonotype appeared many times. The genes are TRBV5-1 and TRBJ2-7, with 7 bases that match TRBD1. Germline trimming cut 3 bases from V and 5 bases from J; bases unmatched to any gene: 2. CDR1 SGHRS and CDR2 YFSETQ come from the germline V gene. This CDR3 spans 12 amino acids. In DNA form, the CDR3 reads TGCGCCAGCAGCTCTACAGGGGACGAGCAGTACTTC. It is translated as CASSSTGDEQYF.

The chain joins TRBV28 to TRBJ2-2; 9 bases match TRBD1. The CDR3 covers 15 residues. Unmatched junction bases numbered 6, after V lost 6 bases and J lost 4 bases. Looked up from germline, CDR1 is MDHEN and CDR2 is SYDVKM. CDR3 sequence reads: CASRVLGQGTGELFF. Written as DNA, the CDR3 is TGTGCCAGCAGGGTCTTGGGACAGGGCACCGGGGAGCTGTTTTTT.

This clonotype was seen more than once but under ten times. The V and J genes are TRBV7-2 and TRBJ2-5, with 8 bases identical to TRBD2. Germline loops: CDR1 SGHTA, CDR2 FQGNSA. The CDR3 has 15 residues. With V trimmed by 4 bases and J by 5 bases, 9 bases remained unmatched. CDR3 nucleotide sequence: TGTGCCAGCAGCTCCGAACTAGCGGCTATGGAGACCCAGTACTTC. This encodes CASSSELAAMETQYF.

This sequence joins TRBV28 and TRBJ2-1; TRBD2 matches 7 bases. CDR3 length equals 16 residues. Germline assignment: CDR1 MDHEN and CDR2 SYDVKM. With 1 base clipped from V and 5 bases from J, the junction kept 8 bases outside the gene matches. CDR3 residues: CASSLLGGTLNNEQFF. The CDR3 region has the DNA TGTGCCAGCAGTTTATTGGGGGGGACGTTGAACAATGAGCAGTTCTTC. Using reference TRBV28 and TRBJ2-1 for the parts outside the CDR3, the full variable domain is DVKVTQSSRYLVKRTGEKVFLECVQDMDHENMFWYRQDPGLGLRLIYFSYDVKMKEKGDIPEGYSVSREKKERFSLILESASTNQTSMYLCASSLLGGTLNNEQFFGPGTRLTVL.

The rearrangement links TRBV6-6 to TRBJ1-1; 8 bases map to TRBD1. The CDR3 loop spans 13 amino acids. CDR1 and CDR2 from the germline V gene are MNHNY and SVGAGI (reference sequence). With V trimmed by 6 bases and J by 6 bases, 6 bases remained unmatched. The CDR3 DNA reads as TGTGCCAGCAGCCACGGACAGGGCGCTGAAGCTTTCTTT. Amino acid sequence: CASSHGQGAEAFF.

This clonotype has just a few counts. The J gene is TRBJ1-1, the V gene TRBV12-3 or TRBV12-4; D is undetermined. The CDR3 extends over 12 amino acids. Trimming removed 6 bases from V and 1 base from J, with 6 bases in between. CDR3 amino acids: CASRIPNTEAFF. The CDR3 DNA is TGTGCCAGCAGAATACCGAACACTGAAGCTTTCTTT.

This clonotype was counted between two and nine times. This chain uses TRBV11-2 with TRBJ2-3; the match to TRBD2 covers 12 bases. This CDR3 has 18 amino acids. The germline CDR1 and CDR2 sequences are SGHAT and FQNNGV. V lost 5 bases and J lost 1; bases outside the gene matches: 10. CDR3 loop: CASSPRASGRAGTDTQYF. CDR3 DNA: TGTGCCAGCAGCCCCCGGGCTAGCGGGAGGGCCGGCACAGATACGCAGTATTTT.

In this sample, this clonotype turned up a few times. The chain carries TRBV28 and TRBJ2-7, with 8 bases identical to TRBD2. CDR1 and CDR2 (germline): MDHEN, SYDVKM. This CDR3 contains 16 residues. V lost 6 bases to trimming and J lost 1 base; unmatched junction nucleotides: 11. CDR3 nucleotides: TGTGCCAGCAGAGGCACCGGGACTAGTTCATCCTACGAGCAGTACTTC. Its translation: CASRGTGTSSSYEQYF. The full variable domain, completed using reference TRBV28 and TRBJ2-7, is DVKVTQSSRYLVKRTGEKVFLECVQDMDHENMFWYRQDPGLGLRLIYFSYDVKMKEKGDIPEGYSVSREKKERFSLILESASTNQTSMYLCASRGTGTSSSYEQYFGPGTRLTVT.

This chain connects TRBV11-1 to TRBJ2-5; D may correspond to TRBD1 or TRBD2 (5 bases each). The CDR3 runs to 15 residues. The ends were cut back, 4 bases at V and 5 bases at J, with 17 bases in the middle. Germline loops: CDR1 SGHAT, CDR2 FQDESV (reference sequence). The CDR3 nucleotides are TGTGCCAGCAGCTCCCCGGGACCCCTTGGGGAGACCCAGTACTTC. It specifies CASSSPGPLGETQYF.

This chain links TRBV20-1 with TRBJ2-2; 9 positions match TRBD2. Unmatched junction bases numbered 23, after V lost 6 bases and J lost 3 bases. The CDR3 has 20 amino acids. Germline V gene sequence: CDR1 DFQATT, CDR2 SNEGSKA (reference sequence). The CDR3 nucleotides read TGCAGTGCCGCTAACCAAACCGGGACTAGCCGGCGCGGGGACACCGGGGAGCTGTTTTTT. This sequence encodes CSAANQTGTSRRGDTGELFF.

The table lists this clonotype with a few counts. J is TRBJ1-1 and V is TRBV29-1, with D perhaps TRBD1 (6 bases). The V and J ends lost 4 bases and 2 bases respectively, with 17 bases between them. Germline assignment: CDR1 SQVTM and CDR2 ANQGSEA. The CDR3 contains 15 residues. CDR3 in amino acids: CSVGRADRPNTEAFF. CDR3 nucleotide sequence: TGCAGCGTTGGGCGTGCGGACAGACCTAACACTGAAGCTTTCTTT.

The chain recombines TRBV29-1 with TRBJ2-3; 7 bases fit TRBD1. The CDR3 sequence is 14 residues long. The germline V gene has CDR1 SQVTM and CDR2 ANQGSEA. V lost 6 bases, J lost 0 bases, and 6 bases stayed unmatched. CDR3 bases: TGCAGCGTCGGGACAGCTGATAGCACAGATACGCAGTATTTT. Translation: CSVGTADSTDTQYF.

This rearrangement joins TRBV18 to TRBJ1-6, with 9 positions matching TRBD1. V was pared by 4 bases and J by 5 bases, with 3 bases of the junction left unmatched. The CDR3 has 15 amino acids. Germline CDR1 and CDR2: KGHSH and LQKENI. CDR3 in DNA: TGTGCCAGCTCACAACAGGGGGCGGATAATTCACCCCTCCACTTT. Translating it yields CASSQQGADNSPLHF.

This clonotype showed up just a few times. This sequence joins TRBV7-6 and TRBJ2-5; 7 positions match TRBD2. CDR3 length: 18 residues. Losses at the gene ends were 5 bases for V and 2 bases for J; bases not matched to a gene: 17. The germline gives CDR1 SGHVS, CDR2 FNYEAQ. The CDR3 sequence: CASSPSLTSANLQETQYF. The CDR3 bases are TGTGCCAGCAGCCCCAGCCTTACTAGCGCAAACCTTCAAGAGACCCAGTACTTC.

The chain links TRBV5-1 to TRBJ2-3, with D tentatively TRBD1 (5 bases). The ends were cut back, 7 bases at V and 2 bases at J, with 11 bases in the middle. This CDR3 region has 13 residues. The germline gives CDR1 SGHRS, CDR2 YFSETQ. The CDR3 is CASSTVVTDTQYF. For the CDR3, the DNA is TGCGCCAGCTCGACAGTAGTCACAGATACGCAGTATTTT.

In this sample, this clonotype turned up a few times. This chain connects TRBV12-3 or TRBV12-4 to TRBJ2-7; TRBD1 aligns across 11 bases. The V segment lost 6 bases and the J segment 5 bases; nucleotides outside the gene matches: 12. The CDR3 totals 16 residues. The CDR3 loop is CASRASLRTGGHEQYF. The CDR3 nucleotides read TGTGCCAGCAGAGCCAGCCTTCGGACAGGGGGCCACGAGCAGTACTTC.

The CDR3 is CASSATGGTRVYNEQFF. Written as DNA, the CDR3 is TGCGCCAGCAGCGCCACAGGGGGGACAAGAGTCTACAATGAGCAGTTCTTC. The chain is built from TRBV5-1 and TRBJ2-1; 8 bases are shared with TRBD1. Germline CDR1 is SGHRS and CDR2 is YFSETQ. Trimming cost V 4 bases and J 3 bases; bases outside gene matches: 12. The CDR3 consists of 17 residues.

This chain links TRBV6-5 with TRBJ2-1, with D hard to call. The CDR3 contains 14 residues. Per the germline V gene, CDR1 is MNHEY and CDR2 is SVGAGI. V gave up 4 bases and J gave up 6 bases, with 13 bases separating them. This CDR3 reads CASSLSRWGNEQFF. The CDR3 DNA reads TGTGCCAGCAGTTTGTCTAGATGGGGCAATGAGCAGTTCTTC.

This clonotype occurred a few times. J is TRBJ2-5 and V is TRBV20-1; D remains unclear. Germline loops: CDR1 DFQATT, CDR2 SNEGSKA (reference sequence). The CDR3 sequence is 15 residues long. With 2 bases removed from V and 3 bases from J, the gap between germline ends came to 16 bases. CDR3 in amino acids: CSARPPLLGKETQYF. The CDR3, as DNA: TGCAGTGCTAGACCCCCCCTGTTGGGCAAAGAGACCCAGTACTTC.

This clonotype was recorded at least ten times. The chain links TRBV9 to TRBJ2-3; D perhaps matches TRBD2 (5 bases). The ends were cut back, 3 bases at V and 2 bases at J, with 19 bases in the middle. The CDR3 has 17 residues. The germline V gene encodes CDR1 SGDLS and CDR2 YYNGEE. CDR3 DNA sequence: TGTGCCAGCAGCGCCCCCTCGGGGTCCCGGCCCACAGATACGCAGTATTTT. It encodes CASSAPSGSRPTDTQYF.

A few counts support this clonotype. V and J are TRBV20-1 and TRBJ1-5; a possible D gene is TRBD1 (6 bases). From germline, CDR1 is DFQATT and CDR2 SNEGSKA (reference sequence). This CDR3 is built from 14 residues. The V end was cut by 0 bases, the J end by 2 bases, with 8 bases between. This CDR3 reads CSAREGQGNQPQHF. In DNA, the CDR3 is TGCAGTGCTAGAGAGGGACAAGGCAATCAGCCCCAGCATTTT.

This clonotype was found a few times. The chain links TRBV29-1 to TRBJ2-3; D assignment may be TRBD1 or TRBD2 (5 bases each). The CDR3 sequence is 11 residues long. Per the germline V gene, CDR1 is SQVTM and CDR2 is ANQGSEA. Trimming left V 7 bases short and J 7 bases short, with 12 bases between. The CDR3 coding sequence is TGCAGCGCGGTGAGGGGTTATACGCAGTATTTT. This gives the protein CSAVRGYTQYF.

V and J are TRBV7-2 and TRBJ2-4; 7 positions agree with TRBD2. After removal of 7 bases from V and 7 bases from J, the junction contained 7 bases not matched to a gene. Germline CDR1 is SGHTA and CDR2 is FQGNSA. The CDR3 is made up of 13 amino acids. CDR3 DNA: TGTGCCAGCACCCCCCGCGGGAGTAACATTCAGTACTTC. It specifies CASTPRGSNIQYF. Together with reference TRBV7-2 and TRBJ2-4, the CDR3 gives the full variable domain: GAGVSQSPSNKVTEKGKDVELRCDPISGHTALYWYRQSLGQGLEFLIYFQGNSAPDKSGLPSDRFSAERTGGSVSTLTIQRTQQEDSAVYLCASTPRGSNIQYFGAGTRLSVL.

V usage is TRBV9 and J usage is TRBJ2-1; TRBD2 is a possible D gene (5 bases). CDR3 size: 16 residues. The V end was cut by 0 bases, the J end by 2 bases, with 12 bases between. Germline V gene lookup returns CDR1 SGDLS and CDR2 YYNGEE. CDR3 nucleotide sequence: TGTGCCAGCAGCGTAGTCAGCGGATACGCCTACAATGAGCAGTTCTTC. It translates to CASSVVSGYAYNEQFF.

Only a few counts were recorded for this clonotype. The CDR3: CASSQDEGIFRETQYF. The CDR3 DNA reads TGTGCCAGCAGCCAAGATGAGGGGATCTTCAGGGAGACCCAGTACTTC. The chain carries TRBV14 and TRBJ2-5; D tentatively fits TRBD1 or TRBD2 (5 bases each). Germline V CDR1 and CDR2: SGHDN, FVKESK. The germline V and J ends were trimmed by 0 bases and 5 bases, with 16 bases remaining between them. This CDR3 region has 16 residues.

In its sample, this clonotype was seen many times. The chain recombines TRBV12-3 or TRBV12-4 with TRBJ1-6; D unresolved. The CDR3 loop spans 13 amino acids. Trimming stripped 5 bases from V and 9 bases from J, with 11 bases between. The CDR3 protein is CASSRGLGSPLHF. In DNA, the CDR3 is TGTGCCAGCAGTCGAGGTTTGGGTTCACCCCTCCACTTT.

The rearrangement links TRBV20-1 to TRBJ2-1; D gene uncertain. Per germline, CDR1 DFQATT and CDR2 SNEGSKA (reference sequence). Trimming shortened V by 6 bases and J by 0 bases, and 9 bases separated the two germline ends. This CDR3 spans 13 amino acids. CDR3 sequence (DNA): TGCAGTGCAACGGCGAGCTCCTACAATGAGCAGTTCTTC. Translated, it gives CSATASSYNEQFF.

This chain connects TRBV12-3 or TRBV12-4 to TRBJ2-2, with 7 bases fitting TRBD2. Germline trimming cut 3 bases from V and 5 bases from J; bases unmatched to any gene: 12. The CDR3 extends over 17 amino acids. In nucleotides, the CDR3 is TGTGCCAGCAGTTTGGGAGGGTCGTGGGAGGTAACCGGGGAGCTGTTTTTT. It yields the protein CASSLGGSWEVTGELFF.

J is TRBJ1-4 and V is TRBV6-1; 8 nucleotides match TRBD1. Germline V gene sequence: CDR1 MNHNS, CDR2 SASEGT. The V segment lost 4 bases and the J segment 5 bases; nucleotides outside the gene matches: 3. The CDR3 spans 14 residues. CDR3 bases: TGTGCCAGCAGTGGACAGGGGTGGAATGAAAAACTGTTTTTT. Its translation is CASSGQGWNEKLFF.

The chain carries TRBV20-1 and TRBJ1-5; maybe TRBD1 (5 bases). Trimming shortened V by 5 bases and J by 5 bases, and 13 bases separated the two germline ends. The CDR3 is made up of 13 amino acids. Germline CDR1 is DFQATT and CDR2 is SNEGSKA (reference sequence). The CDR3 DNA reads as TGCAGTGCTTCCCGGGACTTATATCAGCCCCAGCATTTT. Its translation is CSASRDLYQPQHF.

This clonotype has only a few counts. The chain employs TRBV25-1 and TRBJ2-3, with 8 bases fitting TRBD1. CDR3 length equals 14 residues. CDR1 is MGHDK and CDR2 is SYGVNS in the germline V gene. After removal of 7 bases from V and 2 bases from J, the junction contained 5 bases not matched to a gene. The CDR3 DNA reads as TGTGCCAGCACGAAGGACAGGGTCACAGATACGCAGTATTTT. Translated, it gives CASTKDRVTDTQYF.